This section outlines one T cell receptor beta chain sequence together with its context. Documented time point: pre-treatment sample, taken before nivolumab and TIL therapy. This CDR3 contains 11 residues. V dropped 5 bases and J dropped 7 bases, with 7 bases sitting between them. Germline V gene data show CDR1 as MNHNS and CDR2 as SASEGT. The data were taken from a study of TIL therapy for anti-PD-1-resistant metastatic lung cancer. Whole-study context: Patients then received nivolumab; progressors got lymphodepletion, TIL and IL-2. Median tumor mutation burden was roughly 1.4 mutations per megabase.

The immunoSEQ assay was v3. Sequencing depth was approximately 2 million read pairs for survey level, about 5-6.5 million for deep. This table comes from immunoSEQ multiplex PCR, and its TCRdb copy is limited to in-frame clones, with some not included. The sample contains approximately 60,000 clones, around 67% of which appear only once. Material: blood, obtained at baseline. The chain uses TRBV6-1 and TRBJ2-3; D is unclear. The receptor was derived from a person aged 25 to 80 with non-small cell lung cancer. This CDR3 is CASSPENTQYF. The CDR3 DNA reads TGTGCCAGCAGTCCGGAGAATACGCAGTATTTT.